This paragraph covers one T cell receptor beta chain sequence. Germline values: CDR1 SGHVS, CDR2 FQNEAQ. CDR3 length: 15 amino acids. Trimming removed 4 bases at V and 6 bases at J, with 16 bases between. This sample was taken from a study of blood T cell repertoires in COVID-19. The overall study: COVID-19 samples collected from the United States, Italy and Spain covered acute and convalescent phases.

Clinical history reported by participants formed the basis on which cohorts were assigned. As originally analysed: Estimation of nucleated cell counts relied on the amplification of reference gene primers. Sequencing was performed with immunoSEQ multiplex PCR; in TCRdb, only in-frame clones are kept and a portion is missing. That table gives V, J and clone size, and the DNA gave D and trimming. The sample includes about 350,000 clones, roughly nine tenths of them seen just once. Sequencing was done on a sample of PBMCs or T cells enriched from blood (not recorded which). This TCR was recovered from a woman in her twenties or thirties who had recovered from COVID-19. The rearrangement uses TRBV7-8 and TRBJ2-1; a weak D match, TRBD2 (6 bases). The CDR3: CASSSQGGQGNEQFF. The CDR3 DNA sequence: TGTGCCAGCAGCTCCCAGGGAGGTCAAGGCAATGAGCAGTTCTTC.